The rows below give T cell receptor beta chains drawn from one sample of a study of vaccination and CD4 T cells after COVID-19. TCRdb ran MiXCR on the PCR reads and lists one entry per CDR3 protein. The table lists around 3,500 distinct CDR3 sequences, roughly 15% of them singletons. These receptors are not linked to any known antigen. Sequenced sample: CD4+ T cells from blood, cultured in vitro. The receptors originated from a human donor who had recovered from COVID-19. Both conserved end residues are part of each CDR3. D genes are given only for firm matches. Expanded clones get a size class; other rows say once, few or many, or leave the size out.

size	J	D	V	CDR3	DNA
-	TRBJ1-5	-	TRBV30	CAWSAQGNQPQHF	TGTGCCTGGAGTGCGCAGGGGAATCAGCCCCAGCATTTT
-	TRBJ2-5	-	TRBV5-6	CASSLDLQETQYF	TGTGCCAGCAGCTTGGACCTTCAAGAGACCCAGTACTTC
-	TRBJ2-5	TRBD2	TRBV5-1	CASGLGLAGYEETQYF	TGCGCCAGTGGACTGGGACTAGCGGGGTATGAAGAGACCCAGTACTTC
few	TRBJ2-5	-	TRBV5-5	CASSGAAQETQYF	TGTGCCAGCAGCGGGGCTGCCCAAGAGACCCAGTACTTC
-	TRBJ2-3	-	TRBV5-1	CASSLSQPSGTDTQYF	TGCGCCAGCAGCTTGAGCCAACCCTCCGGCACAGATACGCAGTATTTT
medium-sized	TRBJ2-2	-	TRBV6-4	CASSERGATGELFF	TGTGCCAGCAGTGAACGGGGCGCCACCGGGGAGCTGTTTTTT
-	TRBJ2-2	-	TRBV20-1	CSARDQGWGNTGELFF	TGCAGTGCTAGAGATCAGGGTTGGGGGAACACCGGGGAGCTGTTTTTT
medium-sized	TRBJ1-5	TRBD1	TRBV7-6	CASSSGQHYQPQHF	TGTGCCAGCAGCTCGGGACAGCACTATCAGCCCCAGCATTTT
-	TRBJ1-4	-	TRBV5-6	CASSRAGGEKLFF	TGTGCCAGCAGCCGTGCCGGGGGCGAAAAACTGTTTTTT
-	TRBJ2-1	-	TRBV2	CASRRRIYNEQFF	TGTGCCAGCCGACGTCGAATATACAATGAGCAGTTCTTC
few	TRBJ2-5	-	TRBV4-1	CASSQDKAGSLETQYF	TGCGCCAGCAGCCAAGACAAGGCAGGGTCGCTGGAGACCCAGTACTTC
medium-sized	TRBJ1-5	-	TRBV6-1	CASSKDSLGVSNQPQHF	TGTGCCAGCAGTAAGGACTCGTTGGGGGTGAGCAATCAGCCCCAGCATTTT
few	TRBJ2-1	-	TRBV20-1	CSVNGRGQADEQFF	TGCAGTGTCAATGGTAGGGGCCAAGCCGATGAGCAGTTCTTC
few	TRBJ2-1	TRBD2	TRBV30	CAWSRMLGGVPSGEQFF	TGTGCCTGGAGCAGAATGTTGGGGGGGGTCCCCTCTGGGGAGCAGTTCTTC